These 18 T cell receptor beta chains share one sample of origin, sequenced in a study of CD8+CD57+ T cells in acquired aplastic anemia. TCR beta VDJ combinations and CDR3 sequences were profiled from genomic DNA. TCRdb reanalysed the reads using MiXCR and keeps one entry per CDR3 protein. Altogether under 350,000 distinct CDR3 sequences are present, under 65% being singletons, with the ten largest covering 1% to 1.5%. Sequencing involved patients with CD8+CD57+ cell expansion previously shown by flow cytometry. Sequencing was done on a sample of sorted CD4+, CD8+, or CD8+CD57+ T cells (not recorded which) from PBMCs. Receptors originate from a human donor with aplastic anemia.

This clonotype was counted at least ten times. V and J are TRBV10-3 and TRBJ2-2, with TRBD2 matching over 10 bases. This CDR3 region has 16 residues. The germline gives CDR1 ENHRY, CDR2 SYGVKD. V lost 5 bases, J lost 1 base, and 4 bases stayed unmatched. This chain's CDR3 is CAISPKRGGNTGELFF. The CDR3 DNA reads TGTGCCATCAGTCCTAAGCGGGGGGGGAACACCGGGGAGCTGTTTTTT.

This clonotype was seen more than once but under ten times. V is TRBV20-1 and J is TRBJ1-2, with TRBD1 matching over 8 bases. The V gene's germline CDR1 is DFQATT and CDR2 SNEGSKA (reference sequence). CDR3 size: 14 residues. V shed 3 bases and J 4 bases; nucleotides not matched to a gene: 7. The CDR3 coding sequence is TGCAGTGCTAGCAGACCGGGACAGGCCTATGGCTACACCTTC. Protein product: CSASRPGQAYGYTF.

This clonotype came up many times. The chain couples TRBV9 to TRBJ2-3; possibly TRBD2 for D (7 bases). The CDR3 is made up of 15 amino acids. Germline CDR1 and CDR2: SGDLS and YYNGEE. V was pared by 0 bases and J by 6 bases, with 14 bases between. CDR3 region: CASSVASGGGDTQYF. The CDR3 bases are TGTGCCAGCAGCGTAGCTAGTGGGGGGGGCGATACGCAGTATTTT.

This clonotype came up a few times. Germline and junction disagree at one end, which may indicate a read error. The chain recombines TRBV10-3 with TRBJ1-3, with a possible D match to TRBD1 (5 bases). Germline assignment: CDR1 ENHRY and CDR2 SYGVKD. The CDR3 sequence is 16 residues long. DNA of the CDR3: TGTGCCAGCAGTGAAAGGACAACCAACTATGGCTACACCATATATTTT. Protein: CASSERTTNYGYTIYF.

V usage is TRBV25-1 and J usage is TRBJ2-1; 9 nucleotides match TRBD2. V shed 2 bases, J shed 5 bases, and the junction held 4 bases outside the gene matches. Germline V gene sequence: CDR1 MGHDK, CDR2 SYGVNS. The CDR3 runs 15 residues. The CDR3 spells CASSERASGDNEQFF. CDR3 in DNA: TGTGCCAGCAGTGAAAGGGCTAGCGGGGACAATGAGCAGTTCTTC. The variable domain in full, completed from reference TRBV25-1 and TRBJ2-1, reads EADIYQTPRYLVIGTGKKITLECSQTMGHDKMYWYQQDPGMELHLIHYSYGVNSTEKGDLSSESTVSRIRTEHFPLTLESARPSHTSQYLCASSERASGDNEQFFGPGTRLTVL.

The rearrangement links TRBV24-1 to TRBJ2-3; TRBD1 agrees at 7 bases. CDR1 is KGHDR and CDR2 is SFDVKD in the germline V gene. V lost 4 bases, J lost 3 bases, and 9 bases stayed unmatched. The CDR3 is made up of 16 amino acids. The CDR3 bases are TGTGCCACCAGTGACTCCGACAGGGCCGGAACAGATACGCAGTATTTT. Protein sequence: CATSDSDRAGTDTQYF.

The gene calls are TRBV6-6 and TRBJ2-7; D uncertain. The CDR3 runs to 12 residues. V was trimmed by 6 bases and J by 6 bases, leaving 12 bases between them. Germline-derived CDR1 and CDR2 are MNHNY and SVGAGI (reference sequence). The CDR3 sequence is CASSDVSFEQYF. The CDR3 DNA follows: TGTGCCAGCAGCGACGTATCTTTCGAGCAGTACTTC.

This clonotype was detected a few times. The chain is built from TRBV12-3 or TRBV12-4 and TRBJ1-6; D is possibly TRBD1 (5 bases). V shed 2 bases and J shed 7 bases, with 12 bases lying between them. CDR3 length: 15 residues. DNA of the CDR3: TGTGCCAGCAGTTTAAGGGGAAAATTCAATTCACCCCTCCACTTT. Amino acids: CASSLRGKFNSPLHF.

The CDR3 region is CASSLWSSGRGSNTGELFF. The DNA of the CDR3 is TGTGCCAGCAGCTTATGGTCTAGCGGGAGGGGATCGAACACCGGGGAGCTGTTTTTT. The chain has TRBV7-2 and TRBJ2-2; 12 bases map to TRBD2. The germline CDR1 and CDR2 sequences are SGHTA and FQGNSA. The CDR3 sequence is 19 residues long. Unmatched junction bases numbered 7, after V lost 2 bases and J lost 0 bases.

The chain recombines TRBV20-1 with TRBJ2-5; D unresolved. The CDR3 extends over 14 amino acids. Germline V gene sequence: CDR1 DFQATT, CDR2 SNEGSKA (reference sequence). V was shortened by 0 bases and J by 5 bases, with 13 bases between the two germline ends. In DNA form, the CDR3 reads TGCAGTGCTAGAGATCCCACAGACCGGGAGACCCAGTACTTC. The encoded protein is CSARDPTDRETQYF.

This chain connects TRBV19 to TRBJ2-1; D is perhaps TRBD2 (5 bases). The germline V gene has CDR1 LNHDA and CDR2 SQIVND (reference sequence). V lost 7 bases and J 4 bases, leaving 14 bases between the germline ends. The length of the CDR3 is 14 residues. CDR3 region: CASKSGMGYNEQFF. DNA for the CDR3: TGTGCCAGTAAAAGCGGAATGGGGTACAATGAGCAGTTCTTC.

The chain carries TRBV7-7 and TRBJ2-1; 12 bases fit TRBD2. Looked up from germline, CDR1 is SSHAT and CDR2 is FNYEAQ (reference sequence). V lost 5 bases and J lost 8; bases outside the gene matches: 10. The CDR3 extends over 16 amino acids. The CDR3 is CASSKSLAGGGYEQFF. CDR3 nucleotides: TGTGCCAGCAGCAAATCCCTAGCGGGGGGGGGGTATGAGCAGTTCTTC.

This clonotype was detected ten times or more. The V and J genes are TRBV11-3 and TRBJ2-7; D is possibly TRBD2 (5 bases). The CDR3 runs 15 residues. V dropped 2 bases and J dropped 2 bases, with 13 bases sitting between them. Germline lookup yields CDR1 SGHNT and CDR2 YENEEA. As DNA, the CDR3 is TGTGCCAGCAGCTTACGTAGCGACGGACCCTACGAGCAGTACTTC. It is translated as CASSLRSDGPYEQYF.

This chain joins TRBV2 and TRBJ1-1; D remains ambiguous. The CDR3 sequence is 15 residues long. Trimming left V 1 base short and J 5 bases short, with 14 bases between. Germline V gene data show CDR1 as SNHLY and CDR2 as FYNNEI. The CDR3 DNA reads as TGTGCCAGCAGTGAAGGGATTGGGGTATCAACTGAAGCTTTCTTT. Protein product: CASSEGIGVSTEAFF.

The gene calls are TRBV7-2 and TRBJ2-5; weak D call: TRBD2 (6 bases). The CDR3 loop spans 15 amino acids. In germline, CDR1 is SGHTA, CDR2 FQGNSA. V lost 6 bases to trimming and J lost 5 bases, with 19 bases between them. The CDR3 loop reads CASSDWGTPRETQYF. In DNA form, the CDR3 reads TGTGCCAGCAGTGATTGGGGGACTCCCAGGGAGACCCAGTACTTC.

The rearrangement links TRBV2 to TRBJ2-3; 13 bases match TRBD2. Trimming removed 7 bases from V and 2 bases from J; junction bases left unmatched: 6. Germline-derived CDR1 and CDR2 are SNHLY and FYNNEI. The CDR3 is 16 residues long. CDR3 sequence reads: CASTRTSGGSTDTQYF. The CDR3 nucleotides are TGTGCCAGCACCAGGACTAGCGGGGGATCCACAGATACGCAGTATTTT.

In this sample, this clonotype turned up many times. V is TRBV3-1 and J is TRBJ1-6; D is unclear. The CDR3 is 16 residues long. Trimming took off 0 bases at V and 7 bases at J, with 13 bases between the two ends. The germline V gene has CDR1 LGHDT and CDR2 YNNKEL (reference sequence). Written as DNA, the CDR3 is TGTGCCAGCAGCCAAGAAGGGCAGACACCAAATTCACCCCTCCACTTT. Amino acid sequence: CASSQEGQTPNSPLHF.

This clonotype showed up many times. This sequence joins TRBV3-1 and TRBJ1-5; D is undetermined. CDR3 length equals 15 residues. V lost 0 bases and J 3 bases, leaving 9 bases between the germline ends. The germline gives CDR1 LGHDT, CDR2 YNNKEL (reference sequence). The CDR3 protein is CASSQDSTYNQPQHF. The CDR3 DNA is TGTGCCAGCAGCCAAGACAGTACCTACAATCAGCCCCAGCATTTT.